The TCR beta chain under discussion was sequenced for a study of blood T cell repertoires in COVID-19. TCRdb's table, derived via immunoSEQ multiplex PCR, lists solely in-frame clones and lacks some. The data hold hundreds of thousands of clones, with roughly 84% observed a single time. The CDR3 is made up of 19 amino acids. Germline CDR1 MNHEY, CDR2 SMNVEV (reference sequence). V lost 6 bases to trimming and J lost 1 base; unmatched junction nucleotides: 17. Clinical history reported by participants formed the basis on which cohorts were assigned. The chain links TRBV27 to TRBJ2-3, with TRBD2 matching 9 bases. The TCR sequence derives from a young woman who had recovered from COVID-19. Sequencing input: PBMCs or T cells enriched from blood (not recorded which). The CDR3 DNA reads as TGTGCCAGCAGCCGGCCGGGACTAGCTCAATTCGGGGGCACAGATACGCAGTATTTT. This codes for CASSRPGLAQFGGTDTQYF.